This entry is about one TCR beta chain. What it binds is not known. This sample is part of a study of cytomegalovirus exposure and HLA in healthy donors. Study context: Earlier sequencing of some 170 million T cells yielded 100 million to 120 million unique TCR beta sequences.

General study findings and limits: It was reported in a later analysis that an Asian-associated ancestry cluster showed fewer N-insertions than the approximately 670-donor mean. In a later analysis, TCR beta V- and J-gene trimming showed a link to a missense DCLRE1C variant.

The study ran its PCR with 60 Vbeta and 13 Jbeta primers. The data were produced by immunoSEQ multiplex PCR, yet TCRdb's version contains in-frame clones alone and is incomplete. The sample contains 120,000 or so clones, 65% to 75% of which appear only once. V was clipped by 4 bases and J by 2 bases, with 9 bases between them. The V gene's germline CDR1 is MNHEY and CDR2 SMNVEV (reference sequence). The CDR3 spans 14 residues. The clonotype was recovered from a man aged 40-49 years in good health and CMV-seropositive. The V call is TRBV27, the J call TRBJ2-1; TRBD1 might be the D (5 bases). The source material was PBMCs. This CDR3 is CASSSRVTYNEQFF. DNA of the CDR3: TGTGCCAGCAGTTCCAGGGTCACCTACAATGAGCAGTTCTTC.